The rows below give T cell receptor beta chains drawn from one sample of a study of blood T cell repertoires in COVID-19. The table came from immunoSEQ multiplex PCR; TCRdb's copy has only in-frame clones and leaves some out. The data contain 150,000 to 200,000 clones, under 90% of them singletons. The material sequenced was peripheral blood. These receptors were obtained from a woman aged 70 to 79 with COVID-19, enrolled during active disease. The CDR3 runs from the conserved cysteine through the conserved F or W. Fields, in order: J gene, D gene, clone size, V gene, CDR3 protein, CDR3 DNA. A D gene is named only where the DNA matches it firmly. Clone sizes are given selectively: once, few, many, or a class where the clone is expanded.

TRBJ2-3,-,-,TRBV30,CAWVRGHTQYF,TGTGCCTGGGTTAGAGGCCATACGCAGTATTTT
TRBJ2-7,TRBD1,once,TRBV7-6,CASSIGTGGYEQYF,TGTGCCAGCAGCATCGGGACAGGGGGCTACGAGCAGTACTTC
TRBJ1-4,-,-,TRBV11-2,CASSQSRAANEKLFF,TGTGCCAGCAGCCAGTCGAGGGCGGCTAATGAAAAACTGTTTTTT
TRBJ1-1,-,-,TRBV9,CASSVREGTEAFF,TGTGCCAGCAGCGTACGGGAAGGGACTGAAGCTTTCTTT
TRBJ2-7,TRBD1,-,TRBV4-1,CASSVQGWGEQYF,TGCGCCAGCAGCGTACAGGGGTGGGGGGAGCAGTACTTC
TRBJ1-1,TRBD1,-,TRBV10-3,CAIRGQDTEAFF,TGTGCCATCAGGGGACAGGACACTGAAGCTTTCTTT
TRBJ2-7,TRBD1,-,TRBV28,CASRLRRDRGYEQYF,TGTGCCAGCAGACTGCGCAGGGACAGGGGATACGAGCAGTACTTC
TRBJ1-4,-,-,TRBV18,CASSRNQGQDNEKLFF,TGTGCCAGCTCAAGGAACCAGGGGCAGGATAATGAAAAACTGTTTTTT
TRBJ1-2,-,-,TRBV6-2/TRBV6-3,CASSLDRSYGYTF,TGTGCCAGCAGTCTGGACAGATCCTATGGCTACACCTTC
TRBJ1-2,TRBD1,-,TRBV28,CASSYQYRGDYGYTF,TGTGCCAGCAGTTACCAATACAGGGGTGACTATGGCTACACCTTC
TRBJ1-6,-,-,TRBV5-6,CASSPFSGGYNSPLHF,TGTGCCAGCAGCCCCTTCTCGGGTGGCTATAATTCACCCCTCCACTTT
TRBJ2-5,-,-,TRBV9,CASSVGQGRETQYF,TGTGCCAGCAGCGTAGGTCAGGGAAGAGAGACCCAGTACTTC
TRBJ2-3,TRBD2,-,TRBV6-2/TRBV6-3,CASSSSGVATDTQYF,TGTGCCAGCAGTTCAAGCGGGGTTGCCACAGATACGCAGTATTTT
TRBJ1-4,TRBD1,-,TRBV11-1,CASSPQGTVPLKRDVF,TGTGCCAGCAGCCCACAGGGGACGGTTCCGTTGAAAAGAGATGTTTTT
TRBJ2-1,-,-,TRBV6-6,CASSYSGQGQFF,TGTGCCAGCAGTTACTCGGGCCAGGGCCAGTTCTTC
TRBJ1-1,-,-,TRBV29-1,CSVGEVEAFF,TGCAGCGTTGGCGAGGTCGAAGCTTTCTTT
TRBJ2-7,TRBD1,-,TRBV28,CASSTQGQGRFEQYF,TGTGCCAGCAGTACCCAGGGACAGGGGCGCTTCGAGCAGTACTTC
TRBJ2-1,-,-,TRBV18,CASSPETEQFF,TGTGCCAGCTCACCAGAAACAGAGCAGTTCTTC
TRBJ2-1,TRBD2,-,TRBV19,CASSSSGATYNEQFF,TGTGCCAGTAGCTCTAGCGGGGCCACCTACAATGAGCAGTTCTTC
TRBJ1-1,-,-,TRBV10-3,CAITKAPDGITEAFF,TGTGCCATCACTAAGGCCCCGGACGGGATCACTGAAGCTTTCTTT
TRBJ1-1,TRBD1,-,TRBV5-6,CASSFTGDEIEAFF,TGTGCCAGCAGCTTCACAGGGGACGAGATTGAAGCTTTCTTT
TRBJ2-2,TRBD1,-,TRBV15,CATRTGVNTGELFF,TGTGCCACAAGGACAGGGGTGAACACCGGGGAGCTGTTTTTT
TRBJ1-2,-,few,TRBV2,CASSEVEWAGYGYTF,TGTGCCAGCAGTGAAGTGGAATGGGCAGGGTATGGCTACACCTTC
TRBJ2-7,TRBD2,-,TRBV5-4,CASSPGTSGVTYEQYF,TGTGCCAGCAGCCCAGGAACTAGCGGGGTAACCTACGAGCAGTACTTC
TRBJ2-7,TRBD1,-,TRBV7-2,CASSRDRGDYEQYF,TGTGCCAGCAGCCGGGACAGGGGGGACTACGAGCAGTACTTC
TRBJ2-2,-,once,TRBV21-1,CASSMEGRFANTGELFF,TGTGCCAGCAGCATGGAAGGGAGATTCGCGAACACCGGGGAGCTGTTTTTT
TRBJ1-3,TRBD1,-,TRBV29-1,CSVEVRTGGFFGNTIYF,TGCAGCGTTGAAGTTAGGACAGGGGGATTTTTCGGAAACACCATATATTTT
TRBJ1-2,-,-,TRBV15,CATSRDSQGGGYTF,TGTGCCACCAGCAGAGATTCACAGGGTGGTGGCTACACCTTC
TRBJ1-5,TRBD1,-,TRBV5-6,CASSLFQRQGAINQPQHF,TGTGCCAGCAGCTTGTTTCAGCGGCAGGGGGCCATCAATCAGCCCCAGCATTTT